The rows below give T cell receptor beta chains drawn from one sample of a study of T cell responses to AZD1222 COVID-19 vaccine. Assay: immunoSEQ multiplex PCR; the TCRdb copy retains only in-frame clones and omits some. This sample has some 100,000 clones, with about 86% found just once. The sequences come from peripheral blood, collected on day 0 of AZD1222 vaccination. The receptors originated from an adult in good health. Each CDR3 is given with its conserved first and last residue. D genes are given only for firm matches. Size is omitted from some rows. Given values are once, few, many or a class for expanded clones.

>-|-|TRBV7-2|TRBJ1-1
TGTGCCAGCAGCCCCCTCCTTTTCTCCGAAGCTTTCTTT
CASSPLLFSEAFF
>-|-|TRBV7-2|TRBJ1-1
TGTGCCAGCAGCTTAGGGGTACAGCCCTTTGAAGCTTTCTTT
CASSLGVQPFEAFF
>TRBD1|few|TRBV5-5|TRBJ1-1
TGTGCCAGCAGCTTGGGAGGGGGCGTAAGGAAAGCTTTCTTT
CASSLGGGVRKAFF
>-|-|TRBV7-9|TRBJ1-4
TGTGCCAGCAGCTTGAATAATAATGAAAAACTGTTTTTT
CASSLNNNEKLFF
>-|-|TRBV11-2|TRBJ1-6
TGTGCCAGCAGATCCTCGGGGGGGAGACCACCCCTCCACTTT
CASRSSGGRPPLHF
>-|-|TRBV10-1|TRBJ1-4
TGCGCCAGCAGTGGTAAGGGGCGAAGGGGTGAAAAACTGTTTTTT
CASSGKGRRGEKLFF
>TRBD1|-|TRBV5-6|TRBJ1-6
TGTGCCAGCAGCCCGGACGGACAGGCCCAAAGTGATTCACCCCTCCACTTT
CASSPDGQAQSDSPLHF
>-|few|TRBV7-9|TRBJ1-4
TGTGCCAGCAGCTTAGGAGGAGGGCGTGCTGGCGTCGGAAAACTGTTTTTT
CASSLGGGRAGVGKLFF
>TRBD2|-|TRBV7-6|TRBJ2-5
TGTGCCAGCAGCTCCTTAAAGACTAGCGGGGGGCTTCAAGAGACCCAGTACTTC
CASSSLKTSGGLQETQYF
>-|-|TRBV9|TRBJ1-6
TGTGCCAGCAGCGTCGGTGGGTATAATTCACCCCTCCACTTT
CASSVGGYNSPLHF
>-|-|TRBV28|TRBJ1-5
TGTGCCAGCAGTGGGGTAAGGGGAGGCAATCAGCCCCAGCATTTT
CASSGVRGGNQPQHF
>-|once|TRBV7-8|TRBJ1-3
TGTGCCAGCAGCTTAAAAGTCAAGAGCTCTGGAAACACCATATATTTT
CASSLKVKSSGNTIYF
>-|-|TRBV6-2/TRBV6-3|TRBJ1-5
TGTGCCAGCAGTTACTCGTCTGGGTACCAGCCCCAGCATTTT
CASSYSSGYQPQHF
>TRBD1|-|TRBV13|TRBJ1-4
TGTGCCAGCAGCCCACCGGGACAGGGCTATGAAAAACTGTTTTTT
CASSPPGQGYEKLFF
>TRBD1|-|TRBV3-1/TRBV3-2|TRBJ1-6
TGTGCCAGCAGCCACTCCCAGACAGGGGTTTCACCCCTCCACTTT
CASSHSQTGVSPLHF
>-|-|TRBV9|TRBJ1-1
TGTGCCAGCAGCCCAGGGGCATACACTGAAGCTTTCTTT
CASSPGAYTEAFF
>TRBD1|-|TRBV4-3|TRBJ1-1
TGCGCCAGCAGCCAGGACAGGATGAACACTGAAGCTTTCTTT
CASSQDRMNTEAFF
>-|once|TRBV29-1|TRBJ2-5
TGCAGCGTTGTAGAGCAAGAGACCCAGTACTTC
CSVVEQETQYF
>-|few|TRBV11-3|TRBJ2-1
TGTGCCAGCAGCACTTCGCTAGCGAGTGGGAACAATGAGCAGTTCTTC
CASSTSLASGNNEQFF
>-|-|TRBV7-6|TRBJ2-7
TGTGCCAGCAGCTTAGTACAGGGTGGGCAGGGCGAGCAGTACTTC
CASSLVQGGQGEQYF
>-|-|TRBV6-2/TRBV6-3|TRBJ2-2
TGTGCCAGCAGTTATATGGGGGAGCTGTTTTTT
CASSYMGELFF
>TRBD2|-|TRBV6-5|TRBJ2-2
TGTGCCAGCAGTTACGCCGGGGGGACCGGGGAGCTGTTTTTT
CASSYAGGTGELFF
>-|-|TRBV29-1|TRBJ1-1
TGCAGCGTTGACCGTCCAACAGGGTTTTGGACTGAAGCTTTCTTT
CSVDRPTGFWTEAFF
>-|-|TRBV4-1|TRBJ2-5
TGCGCCAGCAGCCATGGGTCAGAGACCCAGTACTTC
CASSHGSETQYF
>-|-|TRBV6-2/TRBV6-3|TRBJ1-2
TGTGCCAGCAGTTACGGCCCGGGGACCTCTTGGGGCTACACCTTC
CASSYGPGTSWGYTF
>-|once|TRBV7-2|TRBJ2-2
TGTGCCAGCAGCTTAGTGACCGGAAGGACCGGGGAGCTGTTTTTT
CASSLVTGRTGELFF
>-|-|TRBV5-4|TRBJ2-7
TGTGCCAGCAGCTTTCGAGGGGTTATCTACGAGCAGTACTTC
CASSFRGVIYEQYF
>TRBD1|-|TRBV7-2|TRBJ1-4
TGTGCCAGCAGACACTCACCGGGACAGCCTAATGAAAAACTGTTTTTT
CASRHSPGQPNEKLFF
>-|-|TRBV28|TRBJ1-2
TGTGCCAGCAGTTTCTCCGACAGACGTAACTATGGCTACACCTTC
CASSFSDRRNYGYTF
>TRBD2|-|TRBV27|TRBJ2-1
TGTGCCAGCAGTTTTAGCGGGGGCCTTCTCGGCTACAATGAGCAGTTCTTC
CASSFSGGLLGYNEQFF
>-|-|TRBV4-1|TRBJ1-4
TGCGCCAGCAGCCAAGATAGGCTGTGGTCTTCAACTAATGAAAAACTGTTTTTT
CASSQDRLWSSTNEKLFF
>-|-|TRBV6-6|TRBJ2-2
TGTGCCAGCAGTTACGTCGGCAGAATGGCGGAGCTGTTTTTT
CASSYVGRMAELFF